The clone carrying this T cell receptor beta chain has only a few counts. No antigen is known for it. The V gene's germline CDR1 is SGHAT and CDR2 FQNNGV. V was clipped by 2 bases and J by 3 bases; unmatched bases: 13. The CDR3 loop spans 19 amino acids. TCRdb analysed the reads with MiXCR anew, one entry per CDR3 protein. The sample has 510,000 or so distinct CDR3 sequences; approximately 25% are singletons. The sample is drawn from a study of T cell repertoires in cytomegalovirus infection. Study observations and caveats: Within the response measured ex vivo, HLA-C-restricted CMV-specific TCR beta clonotypes were dominant.

V usage is TRBV11-2 and J usage is TRBJ2-2; TRBD2 agrees at 9 bases. The sequenced material came from PBMCs. This clonotype was obtained from a human donor in good health (CMV status not recorded). Some clones in this sample may be carry-over from other donors' samples. This CDR3 reads CASSLRMVAGEGYTGELFF. The CDR3 DNA sequence: TGTGCCAGCAGCTTACGGATGGTAGCGGGAGAGGGGTACACCGGGGAGCTGTTTTTT.